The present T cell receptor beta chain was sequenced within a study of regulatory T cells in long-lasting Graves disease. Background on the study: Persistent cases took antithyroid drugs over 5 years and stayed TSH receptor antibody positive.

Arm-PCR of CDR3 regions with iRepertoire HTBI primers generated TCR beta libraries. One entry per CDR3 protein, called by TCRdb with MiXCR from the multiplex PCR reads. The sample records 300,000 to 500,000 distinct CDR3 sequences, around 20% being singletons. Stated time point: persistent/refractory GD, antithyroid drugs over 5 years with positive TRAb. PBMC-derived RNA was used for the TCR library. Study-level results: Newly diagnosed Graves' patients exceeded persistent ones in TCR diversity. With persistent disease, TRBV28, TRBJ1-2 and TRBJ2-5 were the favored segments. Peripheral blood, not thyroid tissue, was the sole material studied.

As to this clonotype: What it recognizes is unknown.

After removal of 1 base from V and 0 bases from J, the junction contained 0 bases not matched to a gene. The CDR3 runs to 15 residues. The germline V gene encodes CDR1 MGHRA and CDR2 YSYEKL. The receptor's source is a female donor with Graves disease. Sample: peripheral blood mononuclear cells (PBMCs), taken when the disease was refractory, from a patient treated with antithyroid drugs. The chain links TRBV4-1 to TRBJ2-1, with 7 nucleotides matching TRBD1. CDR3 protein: CASSQAGGSYNEQFF. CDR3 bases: TGCGCCAGCAGCCAAGCAGGGGGCTCCTACAATGAGCAGTTCTTC.